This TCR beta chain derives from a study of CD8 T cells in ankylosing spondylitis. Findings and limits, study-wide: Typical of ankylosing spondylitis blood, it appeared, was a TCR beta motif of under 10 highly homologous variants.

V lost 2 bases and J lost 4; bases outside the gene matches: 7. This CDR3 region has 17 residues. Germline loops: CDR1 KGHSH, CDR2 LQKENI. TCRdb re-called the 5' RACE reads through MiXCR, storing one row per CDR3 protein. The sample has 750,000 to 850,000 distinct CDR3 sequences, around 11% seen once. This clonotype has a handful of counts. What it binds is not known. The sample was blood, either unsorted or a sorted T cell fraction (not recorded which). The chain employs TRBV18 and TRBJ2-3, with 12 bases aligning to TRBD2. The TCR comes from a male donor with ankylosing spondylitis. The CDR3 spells CASSPGSLAGGPDTQYF. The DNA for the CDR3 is TGTGCCAGCTCACCAGGATCTCTAGCGGGGGGGCCAGATACGCAGTATTTT.